This T cell receptor beta chain was captured in a study of blood T cell dynamics during melanoma immunotherapy. Libraries were prepared by immunoSEQ multiplex PCR; TCRdb keeps only in-frame clonotypes and omits some of them. The data show approximately 28,000 clones, roughly 84% seen once. Stated time point: week 3, after first cycle of checkpoint inhibitor. This TCR came from a human donor with melanoma. Sequenced here: blood, sampled from a patient treated with checkpoint blockade.

The CDR3 sequence is CASRASLGTGLDNEQFF. The CDR3 bases are TGTGCCAGCAGGGCTTCCCTCGGGACAGGGCTCGACAATGAGCAGTTCTTC. V and J are TRBV4-2 and TRBJ2-1; 9 bases align to TRBD1. The junction had 14 bases not matched to a gene; V was cut back by 6 bases and J by 5 bases. CDR1 is LGHNA, CDR2 YNFKEQ, per germline. This CDR3 contains 17 residues.